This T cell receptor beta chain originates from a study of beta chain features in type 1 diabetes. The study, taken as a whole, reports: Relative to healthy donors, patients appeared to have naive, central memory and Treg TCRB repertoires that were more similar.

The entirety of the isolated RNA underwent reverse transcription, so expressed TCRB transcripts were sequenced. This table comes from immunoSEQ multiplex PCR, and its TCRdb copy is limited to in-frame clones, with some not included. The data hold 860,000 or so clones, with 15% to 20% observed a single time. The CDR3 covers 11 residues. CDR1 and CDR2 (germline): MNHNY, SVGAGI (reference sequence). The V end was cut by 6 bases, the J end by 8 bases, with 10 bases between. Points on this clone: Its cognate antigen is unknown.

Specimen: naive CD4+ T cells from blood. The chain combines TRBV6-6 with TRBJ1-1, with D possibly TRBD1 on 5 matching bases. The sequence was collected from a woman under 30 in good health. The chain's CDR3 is CASSNDREAFF. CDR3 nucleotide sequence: TGTGCCAGCAGCAATGACAGAGAAGCTTTCTTT.